The T cell receptor beta chain described here comes from a study of blood T cells in healthy people across ages. Overall study findings and caveats: It was the long-lived donors that had more naive CD4+ cells and higher diversity than aged donors. Underestimates were what the diversity estimates from one million T cells were considered to be.

This clonotype was counted a few times. Its antigen is unidentified. One end of the junction does not line up with germline, which may come from a read error. A sample-barcoded 5' primer and a J-beta primer mix were used in a second PCR of roughly 7 to 12 cycles. A template-switch adaptor that had 12 random nucleotides put a tag on each cDNA molecule. MiXCR, run by TCRdb on the 5' RACE reads, gives a single entry per CDR3 protein. Among about 1 million distinct CDR3 sequences listed, almost 25% were seen once. The germline V gene has CDR1 MNHEY and CDR2 SMNVEV (reference sequence). The CDR3 sequence is 14 residues long. These data also formed part of another study, on T cells of mothers and their children. Per that study: Overlap ran slightly, non-significantly higher for related than unrelated mother-child pairs.

The receptor was derived from a girl aged 2-10 years in good health. The V and J genes are TRBV27 and TRBJ1-5, with D uncertain. The material sequenced was blood. CDR3 sequence: CASSLSVGSWPQHF. DNA of the CDR3: TGTGCCAGCAGCTTATCGGTGGGGTCGTGGCCCCAGCATTTT.